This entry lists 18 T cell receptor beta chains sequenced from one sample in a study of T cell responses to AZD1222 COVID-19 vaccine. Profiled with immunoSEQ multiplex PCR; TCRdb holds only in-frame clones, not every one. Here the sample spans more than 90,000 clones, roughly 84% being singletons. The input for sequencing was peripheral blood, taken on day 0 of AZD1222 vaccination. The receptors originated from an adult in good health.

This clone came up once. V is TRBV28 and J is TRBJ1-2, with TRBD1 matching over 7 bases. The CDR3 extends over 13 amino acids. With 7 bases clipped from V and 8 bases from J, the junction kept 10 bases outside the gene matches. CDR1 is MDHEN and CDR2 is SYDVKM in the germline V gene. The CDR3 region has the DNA TGTGCCAGCACCTTAGAGGGGGCGCGAGGCTACACCTTC. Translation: CASTLEGARGYTF.

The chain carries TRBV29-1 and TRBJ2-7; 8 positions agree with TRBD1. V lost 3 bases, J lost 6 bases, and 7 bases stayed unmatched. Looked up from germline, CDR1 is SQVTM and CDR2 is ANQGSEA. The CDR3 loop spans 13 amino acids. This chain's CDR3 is CSVDQGAGSEQYF. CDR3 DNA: TGCAGCGTTGATCAGGGGGCCGGGAGCGAGCAGTACTTC.

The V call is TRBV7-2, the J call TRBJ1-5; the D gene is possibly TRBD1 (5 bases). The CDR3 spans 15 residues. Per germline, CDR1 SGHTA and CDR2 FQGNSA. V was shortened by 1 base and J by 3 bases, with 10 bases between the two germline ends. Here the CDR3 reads CASSLVQGFNQPQHF. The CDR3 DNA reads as TGTGCCAGCAGCTTAGTCCAGGGATTCAATCAGCCCCAGCATTTT.

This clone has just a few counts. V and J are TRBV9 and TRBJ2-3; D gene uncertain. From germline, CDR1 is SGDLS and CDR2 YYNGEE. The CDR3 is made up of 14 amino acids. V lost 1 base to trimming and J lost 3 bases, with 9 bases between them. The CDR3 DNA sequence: TGTGCCAGCAGCGTACAGGATTCAACAGATACGCAGTATTTT. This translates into CASSVQDSTDTQYF.

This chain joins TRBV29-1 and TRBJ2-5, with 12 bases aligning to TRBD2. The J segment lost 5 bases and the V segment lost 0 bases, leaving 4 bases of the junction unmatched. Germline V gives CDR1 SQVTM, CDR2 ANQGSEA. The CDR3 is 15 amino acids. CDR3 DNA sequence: TGCAGCGTTGAAGAATTACTAGCGGGAGGTGAGACCCAGTACTTC. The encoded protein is CSVEELLAGGETQYF.

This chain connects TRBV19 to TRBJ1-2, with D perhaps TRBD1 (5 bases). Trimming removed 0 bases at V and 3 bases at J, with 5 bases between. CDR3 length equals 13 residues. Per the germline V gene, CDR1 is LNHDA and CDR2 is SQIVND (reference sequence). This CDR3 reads CASSIETDYGYTF. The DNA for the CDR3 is TGTGCCAGTAGTATAGAGACAGACTATGGCTACACCTTC.

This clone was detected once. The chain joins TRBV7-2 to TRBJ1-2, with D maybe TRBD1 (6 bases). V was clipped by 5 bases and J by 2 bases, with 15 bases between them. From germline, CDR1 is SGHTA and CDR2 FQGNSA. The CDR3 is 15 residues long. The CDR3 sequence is CASSTTGMENYGYTF. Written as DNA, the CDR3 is TGTGCCAGCAGCACAACAGGGATGGAGAACTATGGCTACACCTTC.

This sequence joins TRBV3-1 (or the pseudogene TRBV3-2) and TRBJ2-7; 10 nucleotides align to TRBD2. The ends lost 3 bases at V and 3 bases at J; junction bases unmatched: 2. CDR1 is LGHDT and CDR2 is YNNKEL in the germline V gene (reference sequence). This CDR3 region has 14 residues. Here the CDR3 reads CASSQTSGFYEQYF. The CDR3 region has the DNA TGTGCCAGCAGCCAGACTAGCGGGTTCTACGAGCAGTACTTC.

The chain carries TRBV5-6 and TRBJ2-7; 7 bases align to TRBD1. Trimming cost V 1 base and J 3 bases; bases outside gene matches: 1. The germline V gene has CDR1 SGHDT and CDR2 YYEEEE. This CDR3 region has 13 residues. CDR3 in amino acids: CASSLRGRYEQYF. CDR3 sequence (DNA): TGTGCCAGCAGCTTGAGGGGGCGCTACGAGCAGTACTTC.

CDR3 loop: CASTNAGGTYEQYF. The CDR3 DNA follows: TGTGCCAGTACCAACGCGGGGGGTACCTACGAGCAGTACTTC. The chain carries TRBV19 and TRBJ2-7, with 8 bases fitting TRBD2. The junction had 7 bases not matched to a gene; V was cut back by 7 bases and J by 2 bases. Per the germline V gene, CDR1 is LNHDA and CDR2 is SQIVND (reference sequence). This CDR3 is built from 14 residues.

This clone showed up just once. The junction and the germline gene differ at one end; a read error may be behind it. CDR3 sequence reads: CASSPGGSRYEQYF. CDR3 nucleotide sequence: TGTGCCAGCAGCCCCGGGGGATCCAGATACGAACAGTACTTC. This chain joins TRBV28 and TRBJ2-7, with a weak D call TRBD2 (6 bases). Germline V gene data show CDR1 as MDHEN and CDR2 as SYDVKM. The CDR3 is 14 amino acids.

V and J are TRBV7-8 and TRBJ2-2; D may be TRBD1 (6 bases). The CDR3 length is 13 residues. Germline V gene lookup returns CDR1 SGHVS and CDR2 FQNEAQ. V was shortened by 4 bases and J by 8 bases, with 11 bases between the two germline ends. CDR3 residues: CASSSYRAGELFF. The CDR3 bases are TGTGCCAGCAGCTCCTACAGGGCTGGGGAGCTGTTTTTT.

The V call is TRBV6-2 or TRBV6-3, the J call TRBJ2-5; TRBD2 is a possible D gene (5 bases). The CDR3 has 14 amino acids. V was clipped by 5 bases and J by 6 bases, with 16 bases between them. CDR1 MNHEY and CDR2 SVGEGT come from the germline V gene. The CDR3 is CASSLGIRRQTQYF. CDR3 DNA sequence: TGTGCCAGCAGTCTCGGGATCCGACGGCAGACCCAGTACTTC.

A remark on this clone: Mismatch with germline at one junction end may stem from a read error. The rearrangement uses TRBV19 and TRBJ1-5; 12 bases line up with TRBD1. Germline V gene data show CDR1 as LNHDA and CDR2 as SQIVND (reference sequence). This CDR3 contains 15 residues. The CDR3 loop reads CASSREGQGAQSQHF. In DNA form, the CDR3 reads TGTGCCAGTAGTCGAGAGGGACAGGGGGCTCAGTCCCAGCATTTT.

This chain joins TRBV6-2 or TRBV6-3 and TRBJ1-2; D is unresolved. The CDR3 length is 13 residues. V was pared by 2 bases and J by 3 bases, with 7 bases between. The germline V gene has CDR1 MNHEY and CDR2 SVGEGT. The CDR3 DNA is TGTGCCAGCAGTTACCCCGGGGACTATGGCTACACCTTC. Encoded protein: CASSYPGDYGYTF.

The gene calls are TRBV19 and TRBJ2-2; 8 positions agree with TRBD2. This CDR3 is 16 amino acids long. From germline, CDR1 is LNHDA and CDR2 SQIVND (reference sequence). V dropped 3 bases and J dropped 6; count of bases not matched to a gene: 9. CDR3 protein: CASSIRSGSTAGELFF. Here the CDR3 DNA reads TGTGCCAGTAGTATCCGGAGCGGGAGTACTGCCGGGGAGCTGTTTTTT.

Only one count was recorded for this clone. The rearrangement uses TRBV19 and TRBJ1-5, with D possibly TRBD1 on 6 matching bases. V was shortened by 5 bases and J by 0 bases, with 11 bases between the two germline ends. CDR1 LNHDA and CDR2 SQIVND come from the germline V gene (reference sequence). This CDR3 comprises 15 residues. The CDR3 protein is CASSSRQDSNQPQHF. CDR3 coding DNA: TGTGCCAGTAGTTCCCGACAGGATAGCAATCAGCCCCAGCATTTT.

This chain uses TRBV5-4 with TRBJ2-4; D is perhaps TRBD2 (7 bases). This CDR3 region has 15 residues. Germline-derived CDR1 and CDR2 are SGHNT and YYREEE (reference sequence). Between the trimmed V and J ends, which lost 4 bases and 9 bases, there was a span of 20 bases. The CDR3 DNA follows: TGTGCCAGCAGCCTGGGGGGGGGCGAGCAGGGCATTCAGTACTTC. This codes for CASSLGGGEQGIQYF. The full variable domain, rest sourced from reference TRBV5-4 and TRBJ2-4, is ETGVTQSPTHLIKTRGQQVTLRCSSQSGHNTVSWYQQALGQGPQFIFQYYREEENGRGNFPPRFSGLQFPNYSSELNVNALELDDSALYLCASSLGGGEQGIQYFGAGTRLSVL.